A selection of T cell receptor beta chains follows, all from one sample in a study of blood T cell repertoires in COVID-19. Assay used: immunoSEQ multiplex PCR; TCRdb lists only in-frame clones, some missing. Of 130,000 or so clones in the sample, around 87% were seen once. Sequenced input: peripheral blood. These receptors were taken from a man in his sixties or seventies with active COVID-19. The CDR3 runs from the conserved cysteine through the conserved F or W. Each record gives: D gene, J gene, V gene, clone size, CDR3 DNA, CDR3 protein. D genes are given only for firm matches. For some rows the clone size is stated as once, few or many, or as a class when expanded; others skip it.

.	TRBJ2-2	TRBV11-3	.	TGTGCCAGCAGCCCCGCCCGGGTGAACACCGGGGAGCTGTTTTTT	CASSPARVNTGELFF
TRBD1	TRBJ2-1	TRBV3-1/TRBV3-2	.	TGTGCCAGCACCCCAGGGACAGGGGCCTACAATGAGCAGTTCTTC	CASTPGTGAYNEQFF
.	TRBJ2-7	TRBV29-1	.	TGCAGCGTTCACGTGAGCTCCTACGAGCAGTACTTC	CSVHVSSYEQYF
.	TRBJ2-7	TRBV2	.	TGTGCCAGCAGGGAGACGGACAGCTCCTACGAGCAGTACTTC	CASRETDSSYEQYF
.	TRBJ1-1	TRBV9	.	TGTGCCAGCAGCGTAGGGGGAGGGAGGGTCCCTTTCTTT	CASSVGGGRVPFF
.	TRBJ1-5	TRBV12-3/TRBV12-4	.	TGTGCCAGCAGTTTAGGGGGGCTTCAGCCCCAGCATTTT	CASSLGGLQPQHF
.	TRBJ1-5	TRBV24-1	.	TGTGCCACCAGTGATCCCACCACGGGGCAGCCCCAGCATTTT	CATSDPTTGQPQHF
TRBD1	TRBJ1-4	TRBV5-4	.	TGTGCCAGCAGCTCGGACAGGTTTGCAACTAATGAAAAACTGTTTTTT	CASSSDRFATNEKLFF
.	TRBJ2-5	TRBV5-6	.	TGTGCCAGCAGCATGGGGGCGGGAAGGGGAGAGACCCAGTACTTC	CASSMGAGRGETQYF
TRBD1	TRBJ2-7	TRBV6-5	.	TGTGCCAGCAGGAGGACAGGGTCGTACGAGCAGTACTTC	CASRRTGSYEQYF
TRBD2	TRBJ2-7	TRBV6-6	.	TGTGCCAGCACTCGGGGACTAGCGGGAGGGCCGGAAAACGAGCAGTACTTC	CASTRGLAGGPENEQYF
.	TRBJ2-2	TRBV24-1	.	TGTGCCACCAGTGATTCCAGACAGGACACCGGGGAGCTGTTTTTT	CATSDSRQDTGELFF
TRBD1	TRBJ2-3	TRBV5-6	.	TGTGCCAGCAGCCTTAACAGGGGATCGAGCACAGATACGCAGTATTTT	CASSLNRGSSTDTQYF
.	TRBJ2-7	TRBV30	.	TGTGCCTGGAGCACCGTTTCAGGGGCCGAGCAGTACTTC	CAWSTVSGAEQYF
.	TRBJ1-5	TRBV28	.	TGTGCCAGCATCCTAGGGGGTAATAGCAATCAGCCCCAGCATTTT	CASILGGNSNQPQHF
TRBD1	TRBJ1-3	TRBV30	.	TGTGCCTGGAGCCTAAGACAGGGGACTGGAAACACCATATATTTT	CAWSLRQGTGNTIYF
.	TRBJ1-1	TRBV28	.	TGTGCCAGCGGTTACAGCGGCTTGAACACTGAAGCTTTCTTT	CASGYSGLNTEAFF
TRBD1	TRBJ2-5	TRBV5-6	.	TGTGCCAGCAGCGGACAGGGGCTCGGAGAGACCCAGTACTTC	CASSGQGLGETQYF
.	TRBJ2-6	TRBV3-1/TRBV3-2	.	TGTGCCAGCAGCCCCACATTCTCTGGGGCCAACGTCCTGACTTTC	CASSPTFSGANVLTF
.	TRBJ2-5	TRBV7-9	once	TGTGCCAGCAGCGGCTCGTTCCGACTCCAAGAGACCCAGTACTTC	CASSGSFRLQETQYF
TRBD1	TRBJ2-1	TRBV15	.	TGTGCCACCAGCCTTCGACAGGGGGAGGATGAGCAGTTCTTC	CATSLRQGEDEQFF
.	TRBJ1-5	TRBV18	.	TGTGCCAGCTCACGGGGAGCGGGACTTCCCCAGCATTTT	CASSRGAGLPQHF
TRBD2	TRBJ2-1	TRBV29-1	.	TGCAGCGTGGATAAAGCGGGAGGGCCCGGGAATGAGCAGTTCTTC	CSVDKAGGPGNEQFF
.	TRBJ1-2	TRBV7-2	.	TGTGCCAGCAGGTTGGACAGCAACTATGGCTACACCTTC	CASRLDSNYGYTF
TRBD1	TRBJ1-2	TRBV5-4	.	TGTGCCAGCAGCTTGTACGGGACAGGAAATGGCTACACCTTC	CASSLYGTGNGYTF
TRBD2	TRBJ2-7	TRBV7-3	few	TGTGCCAGCAGCCGGACTAGCGGGTCCGAGCAGTACTTC	CASSRTSGSEQYF
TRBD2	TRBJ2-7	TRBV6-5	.	TGTGCCAGCAGCGACTCGGGACTAGCTCGCCCCGAGCAGTACTTC	CASSDSGLARPEQYF
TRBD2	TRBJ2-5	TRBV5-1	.	TGCGCCAGCAGCTTGGCCAGCGGGAGCCAACGACAAGAGACCCAGTACTTC	CASSLASGSQRQETQYF
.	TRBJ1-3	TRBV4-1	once	TGCGCCAGCAGCCAAGACGTATACTCTGGAAACACCATATATTTT	CASSQDVYSGNTIYF
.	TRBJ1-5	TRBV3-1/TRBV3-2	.	TGTGCCTCCTCCGGGGGGCTAAGGAGCAATCAGCCCCAGCATTTT	CASSGGLRSNQPQHF
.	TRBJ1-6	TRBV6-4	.	TGTGCCAGCAGTGAATTCAGGGGCTCACCCCTCCACTTT	CASSEFRGSPLHF
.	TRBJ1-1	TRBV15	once	TGTGCCACCAGCGACCGCTGGGGCCCGAACACTGAAGCTTTCTTT	CATSDRWGPNTEAFF
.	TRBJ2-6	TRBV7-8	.	TGTGCCAGCAGCGCCCGGTACCTGTCTGGGGCCAACGTCCTGACTTTC	CASSARYLSGANVLTF
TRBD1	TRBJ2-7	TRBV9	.	TGTGCCAGCAGCGTCCAGGACAGGGGCGAGCAGTACTTC	CASSVQDRGEQYF
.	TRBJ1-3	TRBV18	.	TGTGCCAGCTCACCTCGACGGGGAGCGGGAAACACCATATATTTT	CASSPRRGAGNTIYF
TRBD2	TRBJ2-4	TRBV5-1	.	TGCGCCAGCAGCTTGGCGGATAGCGGGGTAAACATTCAGTACTTC	CASSLADSGVNIQYF
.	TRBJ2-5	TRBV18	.	TGTGCCAGCTCACCACCCACAGGGTCGTGGGAGACCCAGTACTTC	CASSPPTGSWETQYF
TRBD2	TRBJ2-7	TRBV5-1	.	TGCGCCAGCAGCTTGGGTGGCGGGAGTTCCTACGAGCAGTACTTC	CASSLGGGSSYEQYF
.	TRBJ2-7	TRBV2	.	TGTGCCAGCAAAAGGGAGGCAACCACCGCCTACGAGCAGTACTTC	CASKREATTAYEQYF
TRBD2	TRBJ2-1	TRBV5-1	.	TGCGCCAGCAGTGCGGGAGGTAATCTCAATGAGCAGTTCTTC	CASSAGGNLNEQFF
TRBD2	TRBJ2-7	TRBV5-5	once	TGTGCCAGCAGCCGTAGCGGGAGTAGGGACGAGCAGTACTTC	CASSRSGSRDEQYF
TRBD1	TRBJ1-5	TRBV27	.	TGTGCCAGCAGTCCCGACCGGGACAGGGGTCGTCAGCCCCAGCATTTT	CASSPDRDRGRQPQHF
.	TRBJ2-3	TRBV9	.	TGTGCCAGCAGCTTTACTATGTCCGAGAGGGATACGCAGTATTTT	CASSFTMSERDTQYF
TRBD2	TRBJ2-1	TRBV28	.	TGTGCCAGCAGCCCCGGGACTAGCGGGAGACCGTCCTACAATGAGCAGTTCTTC	CASSPGTSGRPSYNEQFF
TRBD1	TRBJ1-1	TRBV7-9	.	TGTGCCAGCAGCCCCCGGACAGGGCCGAACACTGAAGCTTTTTTT	CASSPRTGPNTEAFF
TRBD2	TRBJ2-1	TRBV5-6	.	TGTGCCAGCAGCGAACTAGCGGTTTACAATGAGCAGTTCTTC	CASSELAVYNEQFF
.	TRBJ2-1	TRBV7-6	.	TGTGCCAGCAGCGCCGGGACATATATTTTAGTTCAGTTCTTC	CASSAGTYILVQFF
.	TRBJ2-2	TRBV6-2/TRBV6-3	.	TGTGCCAGCAGTTACCCCGGGTCCTCCACCGGGGAGCTGTTTTTT	CASSYPGSSTGELFF
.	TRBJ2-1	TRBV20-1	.	TGCAGTGCTAGTCGTTCGGCGGGCGGGACGTACAATGAGCAGTTCTTC	CSASRSAGGTYNEQFF
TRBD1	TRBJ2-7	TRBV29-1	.	TGCAGCGTTGGTCGGACAGGCGAGCAGTACTTC	CSVGRTGEQYF
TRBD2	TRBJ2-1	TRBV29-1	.	TGCAGCGTTCCGGGACTAGCGGGGAGGAATGAGCAGTTCTTC	CSVPGLAGRNEQFF